This T cell receptor (beta chain) is drawn from a study of blood T cell repertoires in COVID-19. Study-level background: The United States, Italy and Spain provided the acute and convalescent COVID-19 samples. Sources were T cells, B-cell-depleted T cells, or PBMCs; the material itself was cDNA or gDNA.

As originally analysed: Estimation of nucleated cell counts was performed using reference gene primer amplification. Assay used: immunoSEQ multiplex PCR; TCRdb lists only in-frame clones, some missing. V and J calls and clone size are copied from that table; D and trimming were computed from the DNA. This repertoire shows 11,000 to 15,000 clones, around nine tenths found once; its top ten account for around 30%. This CDR3 spans 17 amino acids. Trimming left V 0 bases short and J 6 bases short, with 20 bases between. Germline V lookup: CDR1 SGDLS, CDR2 YYNGEE. This clonotype was sampled from a human donor in a cohort sampled during active COVID-19. Sequencing was carried out using peripheral blood. The chain recombines TRBV9 with TRBJ2-3; TRBD2 might be the D (5 bases). CDR3 in amino acids: CASSVEVVPRRSDTQYF. The DNA for the CDR3 is TGTGCCAGCAGCGTAGAAGTGGTCCCGAGGAGGTCGGATACGCAGTATTTT.